These 27 T cell receptor beta chains share one sample of origin, sequenced in a study of lymphopenia after photon versus proton radiotherapy. Profiling relied on immunoSEQ multiplex PCR, and the TCRdb table lists in-frame clones only, not all of them. The sample consists of 25,000 or so clones, 85% of them appearing once. This sample comprised peripheral blood, obtained from a patient treated with photon-based radiotherapy. The receptors here all came from a man aged 25 to 40 with gastric cancer.

This chain joins TRBV9 and TRBJ2-5; perhaps D is TRBD1 or TRBD2 (5 bases each). Trimming shortened V by 0 bases and J by 0 bases, and 12 bases separated the two germline ends. Germline V gives CDR1 SGDLS, CDR2 YYNGEE. CDR3 size: 16 residues. CDR3 loop: CASSVGGVPNQETQYF. CDR3 nucleotides: TGTGCCAGCAGCGTAGGAGGGGTCCCCAACCAAGAGACCCAGTACTTC.

V usage is TRBV4-2 and J usage is TRBJ1-1; perhaps TRBD1 as D (6 bases). Trimming removed 6 bases from V and 4 bases from J, with 12 bases in between. The germline gives CDR1 LGHNA, CDR2 YNFKEQ. The CDR3 has 13 residues. In DNA, the CDR3 is TGTGCCAGCAGTTTACAGGGCGTCACTGAAGCTTTCTTT. Amino acids: CASSLQGVTEAFF.

The chain has TRBV27 and TRBJ2-7, with 8 bases matching TRBD1. J gave up 6 bases and V 0 bases, and 7 bases lay outside the gene matches. This CDR3 is built from 15 residues. The V gene's germline CDR1 is MNHEY and CDR2 SMNVEV (reference sequence). The CDR3 DNA sequence: TGTGCCAGCAGTTTATCTCCAGGGGGCGTAATCGAGCAGTACTTC. It yields the protein CASSLSPGGVIEQYF.

The chain uses TRBV15 and TRBJ1-4, with D tentatively TRBD1 (5 bases). From germline, CDR1 is LNHNV and CDR2 YYDKDF (reference sequence). Trimming pared 0 bases from V and 10 bases from J, leaving 15 bases between. The CDR3 runs to 15 residues. CDR3 sequence reads: CATSREGPPRGKLFF. Written as DNA, the CDR3 is TGTGCCACCAGCAGAGAGGGACCGCCTAGGGGAAAACTGTTTTTT.

The V and J genes are TRBV28 and TRBJ2-1; 7 bases are a match to TRBD2. The trim removed 5 bases at V and 1 base at J, leaving 5 bases unmatched. Per the germline V gene, CDR1 is MDHEN and CDR2 is SYDVKM. The CDR3 runs 15 residues. The CDR3 loop is CASSVTSASYNEQFF. DNA for the CDR3: TGTGCCAGCAGTGTAACTAGCGCGTCCTACAATGAGCAGTTCTTC.

A single count supports this clone. CDR3 sequence reads: CASSPGQGNLDTQYF. The CDR3 DNA follows: TGTGCCAGCTCACCCGGACAGGGGAATCTAGATACGCAGTATTTT. The chain recombines TRBV18 with TRBJ2-3; 9 bases line up with TRBD1. V lost 3 bases, J lost 5 bases, and 6 bases stayed unmatched. This CDR3 spans 15 amino acids. The germline V gene has CDR1 KGHSH and CDR2 LQKENI.

The genes are TRBV29-1 and TRBJ1-1; the D gene is possibly TRBD1 (6 bases). The CDR3 runs to 14 residues. Germline V gene lookup returns CDR1 SQVTM and CDR2 ANQGSEA. V was pared by 5 bases and J by 1 base, with 14 bases between. This CDR3 reads CSVSSGQPNTEAFF. The CDR3 bases are TGCAGCGTTTCTAGTGGACAGCCGAACACTGAAGCTTTCTTT.

The rearrangement joins TRBV28 to TRBJ2-5; no clear D gene. The CDR3 runs 16 residues. CDR1 and CDR2 from the germline V gene are MDHEN and SYDVKM. The V gene lost 1 base and the J gene lost 1 base, with 13 bases spanning the gap. CDR3 loop: CASSLSPQVFQETQYF. The CDR3 bases are TGTGCCAGCAGTTTATCACCCCAAGTATTCCAAGAGACCCAGTACTTC.

This clone appeared a few times. V and J are TRBV12-5 and TRBJ1-6; 9 bases line up with TRBD1. Germline CDR1 is LGHNT and CDR2 is FRNRAP. The CDR3 extends over 16 amino acids. Trimming at V came to 2 bases and at J to 11 bases, leaving 10 bases not matched to a gene. CDR3 DNA: TGTGCTAGTGGTTTGTACCCGGGACAGGGTGTCGCACCCCTCCACTTT. Its protein product is CASGLYPGQGVAPLHF. Based on the CDR3 plus reference TRBV12-5 and TRBJ1-6, the full variable domain is DARVTQTPRHKVTEMGQEVTMRCQPILGHNTVFWYRQTMMQGLELLAYFRNRAPLDDSGMPKDRFSAEMPDATLATLKIQPSEPRDSAVYFCASGLYPGQGVAPLHFGNGTRLTVT.

The chain joins TRBV5-8 to TRBJ2-1; TRBD1 agrees at 7 bases. Trimming at V came to 4 bases and at J to 0 bases, leaving 10 bases not matched to a gene. CDR3 length equals 17 residues. Germline V gene sequence: CDR1 SGHTS, CDR2 YDEGEE. CDR3 protein: CASSPTGERSSYNEQFF. Here the CDR3 DNA reads TGTGCCAGCAGCCCCACAGGGGAAAGGAGCTCCTACAATGAGCAGTTCTTC.

A note on this clone: A junction end diverges from the germline sequence, so it may reflect a read error. J is TRBJ1-4 and V is TRBV18; 7 bases line up with TRBD1. CDR3 length equals 16 residues. Germline-derived CDR1 and CDR2 are KGHSH and LQKENI. The CDR3 sequence is CASSPQGGPTNEKLFF. In DNA form, the CDR3 reads TGTGCCAGCTCACCCCAGGGGGGGCCAACCAATGAAAAACTGTTTTTT.

The rearrangement joins TRBV9 to TRBJ2-5, with 11 bases identical to TRBD2. The CDR3 is made up of 15 amino acids. With 6 bases clipped from V and 5 bases from J, the junction kept 9 bases outside the gene matches. Germline V gene sequence: CDR1 SGDLS, CDR2 YYNGEE. CDR3 protein: CASTRSGGAWETQYF. The CDR3 nucleotides read TGTGCCAGCACCCGTAGCGGGGGGGCTTGGGAGACCCAGTACTTC.

V usage is TRBV7-7 and J usage is TRBJ2-7; TRBD1 agrees at 9 bases. The CDR3 runs to 15 residues. CDR1 is SSHAT, CDR2 FNYEAQ, per germline (reference sequence). V was clipped by 5 bases and J by 5 bases; unmatched bases: 10. CDR3 DNA sequence: TGTGCCAGCAGCCCAAGGACAGGGGAAGCCAACGAGCAGTACTTC. As protein: CASSPRTGEANEQYF.

The chain couples TRBV27 to TRBJ2-1; D call uncertain. The CDR3 spans 10 residues. The V gene lost 10 bases and the J gene lost 5 bases, with 6 bases spanning the gap. Per the germline V gene, CDR1 is MNHEY and CDR2 is SMNVEV (reference sequence). The CDR3 region has the DNA TGTGCCAACTCAAACAATGAGCAGTTCTTC. Translating it yields CANSNNEQFF.

The chain has TRBV7-9 and TRBJ2-5, with D uncertain. Germline V gene sequence: CDR1 SEHNR, CDR2 FQNEAQ (reference sequence). V shed 1 base and J shed 2 bases, with 2 bases lying between them. This CDR3 region has 12 residues. The DNA of the CDR3 is TGTGCCAGCAGCTTAGGGCAAGAGACCCAGTACTTC. Its translation is CASSLGQETQYF.

This chain links TRBV28 with TRBJ2-7; D not certain. The germline V gene has CDR1 MDHEN and CDR2 SYDVKM. This CDR3 has 12 residues. V lost 7 bases to trimming and J lost 4 bases, with 11 bases between them. In DNA, the CDR3 is TGTGCCAGCACCCCCAATCGGTACGAGCAGTACTTC. Amino acid sequence: CASTPNRYEQYF.

This clone was picked up one time. The CDR3 sequence is CASINLGRPGELFF. For the CDR3, the DNA is TGTGCCAGCATCAACTTAGGGAGGCCCGGGGAGCTGTTTTTT. V is TRBV27 and J is TRBJ2-2; D perhaps matches TRBD2 (6 bases). V lost 7 bases and J lost 6, with 15 bases in between. In germline, CDR1 is MNHEY, CDR2 SMNVEV (reference sequence). This CDR3 region has 14 residues.

A note on this clone: This sample also contains other DNA sequences that code for the same CDR3. V is TRBV6-5 and J is TRBJ2-7; 10 bases agree with TRBD1. Germline CDR1 reads MNHEY; CDR2 reads SVGAGI. J was trimmed by 9 bases and V by 6 bases; bases with no gene match: 11. The CDR3 consists of 14 residues. The CDR3 reads CASSQTGGLGGQYF. DNA of the CDR3: TGTGCCAGCAGCCAGACAGGGGGCCTTGGCGGGCAGTACTTC.

V and J are TRBV18 and TRBJ1-4; D uncertain. V was trimmed by 5 bases and J by 0 bases, leaving 4 bases between them. The CDR3 loop spans 13 amino acids. Germline V CDR1 and CDR2: KGHSH, LQKENI. CDR3 nucleotides: TGTGCCAGCTCAGGGTCAACTAATGAAAAACTGTTTTTT. The encoded protein is CASSGSTNEKLFF.

The chain joins TRBV2 to TRBJ2-2; tentative D call: TRBD2 (7 bases). Trimming pared 4 bases from V and 6 bases from J, leaving 18 bases between. CDR1 is SNHLY and CDR2 is FYNNEI in the germline V gene. The CDR3 loop spans 16 amino acids. This CDR3 is CASSGGRRGGPGELFF. CDR3 DNA: TGTGCCAGCAGTGGGGGGCGGCGCGGGGGCCCCGGGGAGCTGTTTTTT.

The chain is built from TRBV5-4 and TRBJ2-5; tentative D call: TRBD2 (7 bases). This CDR3 region has 19 residues. Trimming took 4 bases from V and 1 from J, leaving 26 bases between them. The germline V gene has CDR1 SGHNT and CDR2 YYREEE (reference sequence). CDR3 nucleotide sequence: TGTGCCAGCAGCCCCGTCCTGGGGGCTAGCGGAGGAATCCAAGAGACCCAGTACTTC. Residues: CASSPVLGASGGIQETQYF.

This chain links TRBV9 with TRBJ2-1; the match to TRBD2 covers 7 bases. CDR1 is SGDLS, CDR2 YYNGEE, per germline. The CDR3 totals 17 residues. V was clipped by 3 bases and J by 3 bases; unmatched bases: 12. The chain's CDR3 is CASSAKSLAGGYNEQFF. The CDR3 bases are TGTGCCAGCAGCGCCAAATCCTTAGCGGGTGGCTACAATGAGCAGTTCTTC.

The rearrangement uses TRBV19 and TRBJ1-6, with 7 nucleotides matching TRBD1. CDR1 and CDR2 from the germline V gene are LNHDA and SQIVND (reference sequence). This CDR3 contains 16 residues. V shed 5 bases and J 2 bases; nucleotides not matched to a gene: 6. CDR3 in DNA: TGTGCCAGTAGTGCGGACAGGCTAACCTATAATTCACCCCTCCACTTT. Its translation: CASSADRLTYNSPLHF.

The rearrangement uses TRBV6-5 and TRBJ1-3; 9 bases are shared with TRBD1. V was clipped by 5 bases and J by 0 bases; unmatched bases: 2. The germline V gene has CDR1 MNHEY and CDR2 SVGAGI. The CDR3 runs to 15 residues. The CDR3 DNA reads as TGTGCCAGCAGTAGACAGGGGGACTCTGGAAACACCATATATTTT. This encodes CASSRQGDSGNTIYF.

This chain joins TRBV19 and TRBJ2-1; 15 bases map to TRBD2. Trimming took 3 bases from V and 7 from J; bases not matched to a gene: 7. The CDR3 runs 17 residues. Germline V lookup: CDR1 LNHDA, CDR2 SQIVND (reference sequence). CDR3 bases: TGTGCCAGTAGTATTGGACTAGCGGGAGGGCCGGGGAATGAGCAGTTCTTC. Translation: CASSIGLAGGPGNEQFF.

In its sample, this clone was seen once. The chain carries TRBV7-9 and TRBJ2-5; tentatively, D is TRBD1 or TRBD2 (6 bases each). The CDR3 is 16 residues long. With 3 bases removed from V and 5 bases from J, the gap between germline ends came to 19 bases. CDR1 is SEHNR and CDR2 is FQNEAQ in the germline V gene (reference sequence). The CDR3 spells CASSLPSSGARETQYF. CDR3 in DNA: TGTGCCAGCAGCTTGCCCTCGTCGGGGGCTAGGGAGACCCAGTACTTC.

The CDR3 protein is CASSTDRDNTEAFF. The CDR3 DNA reads as TGTGCCAGCAGCACGGACAGGGACAACACTGAAGCTTTCTTT. This sequence joins TRBV7-9 and TRBJ1-1; 8 bases fit TRBD1. The CDR3 is 14 residues long. Germline loops: CDR1 SEHNR, CDR2 FQNEAQ (reference sequence). V was clipped by 5 bases and J by 2 bases; unmatched bases: 4.